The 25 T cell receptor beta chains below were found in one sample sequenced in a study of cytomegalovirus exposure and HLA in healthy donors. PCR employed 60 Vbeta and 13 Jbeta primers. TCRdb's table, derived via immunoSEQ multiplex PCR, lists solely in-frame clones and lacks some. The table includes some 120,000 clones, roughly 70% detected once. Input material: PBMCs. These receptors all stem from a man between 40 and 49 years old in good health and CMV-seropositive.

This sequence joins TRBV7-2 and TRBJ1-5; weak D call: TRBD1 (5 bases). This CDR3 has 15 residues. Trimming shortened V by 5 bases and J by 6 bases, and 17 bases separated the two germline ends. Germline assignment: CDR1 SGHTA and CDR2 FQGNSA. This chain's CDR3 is CASSLQTAGGQPQHF. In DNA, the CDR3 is TGTGCCAGCAGCCTCCAGACAGCCGGGGGTCAGCCCCAGCATTTT. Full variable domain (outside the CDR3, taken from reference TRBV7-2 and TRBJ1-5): GAGVSQSPSNKVTEKGKDVELRCDPISGHTALYWYRQSLGQGLEFLIYFQGNSAPDKSGLPSDRFSAERTGGSVSTLTIQRTQQEDSAVYLCASSLQTAGGQPQHFGDGTRLSIL.

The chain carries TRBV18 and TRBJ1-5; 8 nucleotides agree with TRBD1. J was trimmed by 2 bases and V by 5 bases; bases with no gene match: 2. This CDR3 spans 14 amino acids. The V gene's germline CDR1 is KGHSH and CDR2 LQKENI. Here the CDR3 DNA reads TGTGCCAGCTCAGCGACAGGGGGCAATCAGCCCCAGCATTTT. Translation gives CASSATGGNQPQHF.

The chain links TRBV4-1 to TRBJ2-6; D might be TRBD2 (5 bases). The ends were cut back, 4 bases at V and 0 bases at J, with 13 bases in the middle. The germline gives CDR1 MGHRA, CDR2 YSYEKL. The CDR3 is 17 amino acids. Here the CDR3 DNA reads TGCGCCAGCAGCCTCGGGGTTCGAGGCTCTGGGGCCAACGTCCTGACTTTC. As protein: CASSLGVRGSGANVLTF.

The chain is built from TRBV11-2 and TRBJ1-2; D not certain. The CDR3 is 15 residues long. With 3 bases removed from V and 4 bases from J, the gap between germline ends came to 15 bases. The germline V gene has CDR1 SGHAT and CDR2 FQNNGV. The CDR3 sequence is CASSLGRSFFYGYTF. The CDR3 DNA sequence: TGTGCCAGCAGCTTGGGCAGATCATTCTTCTATGGCTACACCTTC.

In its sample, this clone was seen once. CDR3 sequence (DNA): TGCGCCAGCAGCAAGGGTCGGGACAGGGGTTACTCCTATAATTCACCCCTCCACTTT. As protein: CASSKGRDRGYSYNSPLHF. The V gene is TRBV5-1, the J gene TRBJ1-6; 10 bases align to TRBD1. CDR1 is SGHRS and CDR2 is YFSETQ in the germline V gene. V lost 4 bases and J lost 0; bases outside the gene matches: 10. The CDR3 covers 19 residues.

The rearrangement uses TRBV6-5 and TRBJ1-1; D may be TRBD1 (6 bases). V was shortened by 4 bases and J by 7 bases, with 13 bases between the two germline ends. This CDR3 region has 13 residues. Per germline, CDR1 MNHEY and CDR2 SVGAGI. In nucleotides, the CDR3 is TGTGCCAGCAGTTCTAGGCAGGGGCGTGAAGCTTTCTTT. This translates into CASSSRQGREAFF.

The CDR3 DNA follows: TGTGCCACGAAGACAGGTGCTCTATACAATGAGCAGTTCTTC. Its protein is CATKTGALYNEQFF. V usage is TRBV7-9 and J usage is TRBJ2-1; possibly TRBD1 for D (6 bases). The V and J ends lost 10 bases and 4 bases respectively, with 17 bases between them. The CDR3 runs 14 residues. Germline-derived CDR1 and CDR2 are SEHNR and FQNEAQ (reference sequence).

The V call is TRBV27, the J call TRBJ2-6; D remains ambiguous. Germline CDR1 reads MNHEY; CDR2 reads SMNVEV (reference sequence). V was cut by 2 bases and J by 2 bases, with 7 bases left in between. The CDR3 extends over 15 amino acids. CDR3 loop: CASSLALAGANVLTF. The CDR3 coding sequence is TGTGCCAGCAGTTTAGCATTAGCTGGGGCCAACGTCCTGACTTTC.

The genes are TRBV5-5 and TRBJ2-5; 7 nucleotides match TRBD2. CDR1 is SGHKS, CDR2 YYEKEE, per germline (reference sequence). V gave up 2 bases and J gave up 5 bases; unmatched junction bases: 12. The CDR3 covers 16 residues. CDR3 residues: CASSLQSLGGLETQYF. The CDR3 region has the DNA TGTGCCAGCAGCTTACAATCCCTCGGGGGGTTGGAGACCCAGTACTTC.

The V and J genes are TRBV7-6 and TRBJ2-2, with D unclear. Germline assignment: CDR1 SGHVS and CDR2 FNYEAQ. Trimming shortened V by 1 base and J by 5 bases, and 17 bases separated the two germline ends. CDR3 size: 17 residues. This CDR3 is CASSLGAASVSTGELFF. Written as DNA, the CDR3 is TGTGCCAGCAGCTTAGGGGCTGCAAGTGTTAGTACCGGGGAGCTGTTTTTT.

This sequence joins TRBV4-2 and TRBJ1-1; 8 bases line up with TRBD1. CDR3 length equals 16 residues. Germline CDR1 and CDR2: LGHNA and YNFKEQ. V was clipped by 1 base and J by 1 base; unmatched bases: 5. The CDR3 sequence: CASSQGSGTGNTEAFF. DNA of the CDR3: TGTGCCAGCAGCCAAGGCTCCGGGACAGGGAACACTGAAGCTTTCTTT.

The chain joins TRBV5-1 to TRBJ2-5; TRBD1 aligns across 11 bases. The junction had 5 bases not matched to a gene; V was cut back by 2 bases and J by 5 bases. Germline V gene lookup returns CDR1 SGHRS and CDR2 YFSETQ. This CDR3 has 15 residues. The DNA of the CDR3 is TGCGCCAGCAGCTTTCCGGGACAGGGGGTTGAGACCCAGTACTTC. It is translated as CASSFPGQGVETQYF.

The CDR3 protein is CASTSPSGAGYTF. The CDR3 coding sequence is TGTGCCAGCACCTCCCCAAGCGGGGCTGGCTACACCTTC. The chain couples TRBV28 to TRBJ1-2, with D perhaps TRBD1 (5 bases). Per the germline V gene, CDR1 is MDHEN and CDR2 is SYDVKM. The CDR3 spans 13 residues. Trimming shortened V by 7 bases and J by 7 bases, and 16 bases separated the two germline ends.

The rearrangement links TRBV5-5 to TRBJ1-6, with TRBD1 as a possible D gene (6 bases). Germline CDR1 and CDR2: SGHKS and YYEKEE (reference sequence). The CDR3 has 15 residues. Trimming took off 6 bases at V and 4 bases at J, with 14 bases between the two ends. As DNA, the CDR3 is TGTGCCAGCAACAGGGTAACTACTTATAATTCACCCCTCCACTTT. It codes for CASNRVTTYNSPLHF. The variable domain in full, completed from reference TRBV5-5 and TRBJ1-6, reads DAGVTQSPTHLIKTRGQQVTLRCSPISGHKSVSWYQQVLGQGPQFIFQYYEKEERGRGNFPDRFSARQFPNYSSELNVNALLLGDSALYLCASNRVTTYNSPLHFGNGTRLTVT.

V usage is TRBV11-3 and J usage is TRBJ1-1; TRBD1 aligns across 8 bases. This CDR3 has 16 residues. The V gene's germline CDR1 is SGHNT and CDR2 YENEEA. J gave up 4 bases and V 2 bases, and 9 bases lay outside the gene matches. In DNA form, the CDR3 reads TGTGCCAGCAGCTTAAACAGGGGGTCCAGCTCCACTGAAGCTTTCTTT. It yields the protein CASSLNRGSSSTEAFF.

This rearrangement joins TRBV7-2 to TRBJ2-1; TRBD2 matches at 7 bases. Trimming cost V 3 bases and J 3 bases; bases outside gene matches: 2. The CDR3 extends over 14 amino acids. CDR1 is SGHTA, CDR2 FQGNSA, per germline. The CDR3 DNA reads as TGTGCCAGCAGCTTTAGGACTAGCTACAATGAGCAGTTCTTC. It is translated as CASSFRTSYNEQFF.

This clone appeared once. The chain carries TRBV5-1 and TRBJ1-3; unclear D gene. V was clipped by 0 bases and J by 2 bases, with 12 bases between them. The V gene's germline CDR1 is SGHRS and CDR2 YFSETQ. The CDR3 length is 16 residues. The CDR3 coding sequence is TGCGCCAGCAGCTTGGAGACGGTTGAGGCTGGAAACACCATATATTTT. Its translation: CASSLETVEAGNTIYF.

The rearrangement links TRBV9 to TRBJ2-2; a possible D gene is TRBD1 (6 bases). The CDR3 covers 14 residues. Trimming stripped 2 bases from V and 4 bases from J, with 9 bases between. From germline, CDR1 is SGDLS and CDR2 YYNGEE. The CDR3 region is CASSVDRPTGELFF. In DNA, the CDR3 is TGTGCCAGCAGCGTGGACAGACCCACCGGGGAGCTGTTTTTT.

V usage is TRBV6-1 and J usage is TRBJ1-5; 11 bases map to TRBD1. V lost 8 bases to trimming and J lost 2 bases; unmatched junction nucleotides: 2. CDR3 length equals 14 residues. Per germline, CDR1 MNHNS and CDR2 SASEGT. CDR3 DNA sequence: TGTGCCAGCGGGGGACAGGGGGGCAATCAGCCCCAGCATTTT. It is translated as CASGGQGGNQPQHF.

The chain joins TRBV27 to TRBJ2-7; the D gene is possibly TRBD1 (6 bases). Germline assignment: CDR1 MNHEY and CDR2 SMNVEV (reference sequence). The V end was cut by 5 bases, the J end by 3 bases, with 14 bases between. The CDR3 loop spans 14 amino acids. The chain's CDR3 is CASSKRDTIYEQYF. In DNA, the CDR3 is TGTGCCAGCAGTAAGAGGGACACGATCTACGAGCAGTACTTC.

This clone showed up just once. CDR3 sequence: CASGGDGANVLTF. The CDR3, as DNA: TGTGCCAGCGGGGGGGATGGGGCCAACGTCCTGACTTTC. The rearrangement uses TRBV2 and TRBJ2-6; 7 bases are shared with TRBD2. V trimming: 8 bases; J trimming: 3 bases; junction bases outside the gene matches: 1. The CDR3 consists of 13 residues. In germline, CDR1 is SNHLY, CDR2 FYNNEI.

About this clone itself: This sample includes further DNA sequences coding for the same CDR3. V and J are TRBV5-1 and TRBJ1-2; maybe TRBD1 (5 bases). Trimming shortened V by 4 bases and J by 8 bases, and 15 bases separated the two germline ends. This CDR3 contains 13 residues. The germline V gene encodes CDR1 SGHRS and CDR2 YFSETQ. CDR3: CASSTRQGRGYTF. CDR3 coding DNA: TGCGCCAGCAGCACCAGGCAGGGCCGAGGCTACACCTTC.

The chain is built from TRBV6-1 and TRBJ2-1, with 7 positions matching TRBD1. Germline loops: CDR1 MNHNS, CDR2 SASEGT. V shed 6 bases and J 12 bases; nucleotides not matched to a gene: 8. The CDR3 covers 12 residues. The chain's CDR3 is CASSQVGGGQFF. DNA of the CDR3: TGTGCCAGCAGCCAAGTAGGGGGCGGGCAGTTCTTC.

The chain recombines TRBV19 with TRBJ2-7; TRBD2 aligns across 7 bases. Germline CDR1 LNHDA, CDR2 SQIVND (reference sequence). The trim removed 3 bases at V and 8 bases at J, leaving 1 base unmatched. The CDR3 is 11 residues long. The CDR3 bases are TGTGCCAGTAGTATGGGACTACAGCAGTACTTC. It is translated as CASSMGLQQYF.

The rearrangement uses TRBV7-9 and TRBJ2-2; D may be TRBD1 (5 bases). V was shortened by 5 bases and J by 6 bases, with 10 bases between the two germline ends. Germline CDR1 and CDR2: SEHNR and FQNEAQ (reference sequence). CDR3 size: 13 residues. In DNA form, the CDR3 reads TGTGCCAGCAGCCCCAGGGTGGCCGGGGAGCTGTTTTTT. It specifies CASSPRVAGELFF.